These 5 T cell receptor beta chains were sequenced from one sample in a study of cytomegalovirus exposure and HLA in healthy donors. A multiplex PCR was run with 60 Vbeta primers and 13 Jbeta primers. The data were produced by immunoSEQ multiplex PCR, yet TCRdb's version contains in-frame clones alone and is incomplete. The sample shows approximately 100,000 clones, and 0.59% sits with its ten largest clones. Sequencing input: PBMCs. All receptors derive from a man aged 45-65 years in good health and CMV-seronegative.

The J gene is TRBJ1-1, the V gene TRBV10-3; perhaps TRBD1 as D (6 bases). Looked up from germline, CDR1 is ENHRY and CDR2 is SYGVKD. The CDR3 is made up of 14 amino acids. The V end was cut by 6 bases, the J end by 4 bases, with 15 bases between. Here the CDR3 DNA reads TGTGCCATCAGCCAGGGGCCCCTATCCACTGAAGCTTTCTTT. Its translation: CAISQGPLSTEAFF.

The chain uses TRBV6-1 and TRBJ1-3; D might be TRBD1 (5 bases). The CDR3 loop spans 16 amino acids. Between the trimmed V and J ends, which lost 0 bases and 3 bases, there was a span of 12 bases. CDR1 and CDR2 from the germline V gene are MNHNS and SASEGT. CDR3 coding DNA: TGTGCCAGCAGTGAAGCCACGGGGGGTGGTGGAAACACCATATATTTT. Its translation is CASSEATGGGGNTIYF.

The rearrangement uses TRBV13 and TRBJ1-4, with D unresolved. There are 13 residues in the CDR3. The germline V and J ends were trimmed by 1 base and 8 bases, with 8 bases remaining between them. Looked up from germline, CDR1 is PRHDT and CDR2 is FYEKMQ (reference sequence). The CDR3 sequence: CASSLAGFEKLFF. The DNA of the CDR3 is TGTGCCAGCAGCTTAGCGGGGTTCGAAAAACTGTTTTTT.

The chain joins TRBV10-1 to TRBJ2-3, with a tentative D call TRBD2 (7 bases). Trimming took 2 bases from V and 4 from J, leaving 19 bases between them. CDR3 length: 17 amino acids. Germline V lookup: CDR1 WNHNN, CDR2 SYGVQD (reference sequence). CDR3 in amino acids: CASSESGGGVVPDTQYF. Written as DNA, the CDR3 is TGCGCCAGCAGTGAGAGTGGAGGGGGGGTGGTCCCAGATACGCAGTATTTT.

V gene TRBV5-6 combines with J gene TRBJ2-1; 9 nucleotides agree with TRBD1. Germline-derived CDR1 and CDR2 are SGHDT and YYEEEE. This CDR3 region has 16 residues. Germline trimming cut 1 base from V and 5 bases from J; bases unmatched to any gene: 7. The CDR3 region has the DNA TGTGCCAGCAGCTTGATCGGGACAGGGCTTAACAATGAGCAGTTCTTC. It specifies CASSLIGTGLNNEQFF.